The 16 T cell receptor beta chains below all came from one sample that was sequenced in a study of graft-versus-host responses after intestinal transplantation. The repertoire was sequenced with immunoSEQ multiplex PCR; TCRdb's copy has only in-frame clones and lacks some. The sample includes 11,000 to 15,000 clones, over 75% of them seen just once. The authors processed graft tissue to release intraepithelial and lamina propria lymphocytes. Specimen: ileum tissue, collected approximately 26 days after intestinal transplant. The receptors shown here come from a human patient who received an intestinal transplant, so some T cells may come from the graft donor.

V gene TRBV9 combines with J gene TRBJ2-1; 12 bases are a match to TRBD1. The germline V gene encodes CDR1 SGDLS and CDR2 YYNGEE. The CDR3 length is 17 residues. Trimming took 2 bases from V and 6 from J; bases not matched to a gene: 9. This CDR3 is CASSVTGQGARGNEQFF. The CDR3, as DNA: TGTGCCAGCAGCGTCACGGGACAGGGGGCTCGAGGCAATGAGCAGTTCTTC.

A word on this clone: The same CDR3 can be traced to other DNA sequences in this sample. The V gene is TRBV6-6, the J gene TRBJ2-3; D perhaps matches TRBD1 (5 bases). V shed 2 bases and J shed 0 bases, with 9 bases lying between them. The CDR3 is made up of 15 amino acids. Germline V gives CDR1 MNHNY, CDR2 SVGAGI (reference sequence). DNA of the CDR3: TGTGCCAGCAGTTACCAGGGTTCTAGCACAGATACGCAGTATTTT. Amino acids: CASSYQGSSTDTQYF.

The V and J genes are TRBV6-1 and TRBJ1-2; 7 nucleotides agree with TRBD1. Trimming cost V 6 bases and J 7 bases; bases outside gene matches: 8. The germline V gene has CDR1 MNHNS and CDR2 SASEGT. CDR3 length: 13 amino acids. The CDR3 loop reads CASREKTGSGYTF. The CDR3 DNA follows: TGTGCCAGCAGAGAAAAGACAGGGTCTGGCTACACCTTC.

The rearrangement links TRBV15 to TRBJ2-5, with 8 bases identical to TRBD1. Looked up from germline, CDR1 is LNHNV and CDR2 is YYDKDF (reference sequence). The V segment lost 3 bases and the J segment 3 bases; nucleotides outside the gene matches: 6. This CDR3 has 15 amino acids. CDR3 loop: CATSSLTGGEETQYF. The CDR3 DNA follows: TGTGCCACCAGCAGCCTAACAGGGGGAGAAGAGACCCAGTACTTC.

CDR3 nucleotide sequence: TGTGCCAGCAGTCCGCGGGGGGCGCCAGATACGCAGTATTTT. Translated, it gives CASSPRGAPDTQYF. The chain links TRBV6-1 to TRBJ2-3, with 8 bases lining up with TRBD2. The CDR3 extends over 14 amino acids. Losses at the gene ends were 5 bases for V and 4 bases for J; bases not matched to a gene: 5. In germline, CDR1 is MNHNS, CDR2 SASEGT.

This chain connects TRBV29-1 to TRBJ1-1; tentatively, D is TRBD1 (6 bases). The CDR3 runs to 12 residues. The germline V gene has CDR1 SQVTM and CDR2 ANQGSEA. Trimming removed 4 bases from V and 4 bases from J, with 10 bases in between. The CDR3 sequence is CSVGGQSTEAFF. Written as DNA, the CDR3 is TGCAGCGTTGGTGGACAGTCCACTGAAGCTTTCTTT.

This CDR3 is CASSFSGASGEQYV. The CDR3 bases are TGTGCCAGCAGCTTCTCAGGGGCCTCCGGGGAGCAGTACGTC. J is TRBJ2-7 and V is TRBV7-9, with D possibly matching TRBD1 (6 bases). Germline CDR1 is SEHNR and CDR2 is FQNEAQ (reference sequence). Trimming removed 3 bases from V and 7 bases from J, with 16 bases in between. There are 14 residues in the CDR3.

This chain connects TRBV14 to TRBJ1-1, with 8 bases fitting TRBD1. V was clipped by 2 bases and J by 5 bases; unmatched bases: 7. Germline CDR1 reads SGHDN; CDR2 reads FVKESK. The CDR3 spans 15 residues. This CDR3 reads CASSQRRQGRTEAFF. CDR3 DNA: TGTGCCAGCAGCCAACGTCGACAGGGGAGGACTGAAGCTTTCTTT.

The V gene is TRBV6-5, the J gene TRBJ2-1; 7 bases map to TRBD1. V dropped 4 bases and J dropped 3; count of bases not matched to a gene: 6. The CDR3 covers 15 residues. Germline V gene data show CDR1 as MNHEY and CDR2 as SVGAGI. CDR3 region: CASSSYRGSYNEQFF. The CDR3 bases are TGTGCCAGCAGTTCATACAGGGGCAGCTACAATGAGCAGTTCTTC.

In its sample, this clone was seen once. The chain combines TRBV29-1 with TRBJ2-2; 12 positions agree with TRBD2. Germline values: CDR1 SQVTM, CDR2 ANQGSEA. This CDR3 comprises 16 residues. V lost 6 bases and J lost 8; bases outside the gene matches: 13. DNA of the CDR3: TGCAGCGTCCTAGGACTAGCGGGGTTCCGACCGGGGGAGCTGTTTTTT. This encodes CSVLGLAGFRPGELFF.

The chain carries TRBV6-5 and TRBJ1-1; a possible D gene is TRBD1 (5 bases). Germline-derived CDR1 and CDR2 are MNHEY and SVGAGI. This CDR3 is 14 amino acids long. Trimming left V 5 bases short and J 8 bases short, with 18 bases between. In nucleotides, the CDR3 is TGTGCCAGCAGTCGGCGGACAAGGGTGACCGAAGCTTTCTTT. Protein product: CASSRRTRVTEAFF.

V usage is TRBV5-1 and J usage is TRBJ2-2; 7 bases line up with TRBD1. The trim removed 4 bases at V and 2 bases at J, leaving 5 bases unmatched. CDR1 is SGHRS, CDR2 YFSETQ, per germline. The CDR3 is 15 amino acids. CDR3 region: CASSTGTDNTGELFF. CDR3 DNA: TGCGCCAGCAGCACAGGGACAGACAACACCGGGGAGCTGTTTTTT.

This rearrangement joins TRBV7-2 to TRBJ1-2; 7 bases match TRBD1. Unmatched junction bases numbered 8, after V lost 4 bases and J lost 0 bases. CDR3 length: 16 amino acids. CDR1 SGHTA and CDR2 FQGNSA come from the germline V gene. The CDR3 DNA reads TGTGCCAGCAGCTCTTACGGGACAGTCTCTAACTATGGCTACACCTTC. It specifies CASSSYGTVSNYGYTF.

This clone was picked up one time. The rearrangement joins TRBV7-8 to TRBJ2-5; the match to TRBD1 covers 8 bases. V gave up 5 bases and J gave up 1 base; unmatched junction bases: 3. The CDR3 consists of 14 residues. Germline-derived CDR1 and CDR2 are SGHVS and FQNEAQ. CDR3 residues: CASSLGTGQETQYF. CDR3 DNA sequence: TGTGCCAGCAGCCTTGGGACAGGCCAAGAGACCCAGTACTTC.

V is TRBV5-4 and J is TRBJ2-6; D remains ambiguous. The CDR3 consists of 17 residues. The V gene's germline CDR1 is SGHNT and CDR2 YYREEE (reference sequence). V gave up 5 bases and J gave up 0 bases, with 15 bases separating them. CDR3 protein: CASSRVVFGSGANVLTF. The CDR3 DNA reads TGTGCCAGCAGTCGGGTGGTTTTCGGCTCTGGGGCCAACGTCCTGACTTTC.

This clone showed up just a few times. The V call is TRBV7-9, the J call TRBJ1-3, with 9 nucleotides matching TRBD1. This CDR3 spans 15 amino acids. Trimming cost V 6 bases and J 4 bases; bases outside gene matches: 7. CDR1 SEHNR and CDR2 FQNEAQ come from the germline V gene (reference sequence). In nucleotides, the CDR3 is TGTGCCAGCAGGCCGGGACAGGGCGTAGGAAACACCATATATTTT. It codes for CASRPGQGVGNTIYF.